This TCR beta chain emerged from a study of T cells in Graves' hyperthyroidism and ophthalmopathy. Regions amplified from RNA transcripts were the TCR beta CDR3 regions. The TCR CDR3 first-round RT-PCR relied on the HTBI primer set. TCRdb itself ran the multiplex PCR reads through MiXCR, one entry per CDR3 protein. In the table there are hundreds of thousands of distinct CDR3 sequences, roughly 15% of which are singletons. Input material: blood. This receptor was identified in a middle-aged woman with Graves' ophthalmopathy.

CDR3: CASSPPVLGQKETQYF. CDR3 in DNA: TGTGCCAGCTCACCACCGGTTTTGGGACAGAAAGAGACCCAGTACTTC. The chain couples TRBV18 to TRBJ2-5, with 7 bases aligning to TRBD1. This CDR3 is built from 16 residues. Germline assignment: CDR1 KGHSH and CDR2 LQKENI. After removal of 0 bases from V and 3 bases from J, the junction contained 7 bases not matched to a gene.